A selection of T cell receptor beta chains follows, all from one sample in a study of T cells in Graves' hyperthyroidism and ophthalmopathy. MiXCR, applied by TCRdb to the multiplex PCR reads, yields one record per CDR3 protein. Of 300,000 to 450,000 distinct CDR3 sequences in the sample, 25% are singletons; the top ten hold about 73%. Material for sequencing was blood. The receptors originated from a man aged 45 to 65 with Graves' hyperthyroidism. Each CDR3 is given with its conserved first and last residue. Each record gives: V gene, clone size, J gene, D gene, CDR3 protein, CDR3 DNA. The D gene is left open where the match is weak. Clone size is stated in some rows and not others, as once, few, many or a class when expanded.

V gene: TRBV29-1; clone size: few; J gene: TRBJ2-7; D gene: TRBD1; CDR3 protein: CSGGQGAYEQYF; CDR3 DNA: TGCAGCGGTGGACAGGGGGCCTACGAGCAGTACTTC
V gene: TRBV12-3/TRBV12-4; clone size: few; J gene: TRBJ2-2; D gene: NA; CDR3 protein: CASSLAGIRTGELFF; CDR3 DNA: TGTGCCAGCAGTCTCGCGGGGATACGGACCGGGGAGCTGTTTTTT
V gene: TRBV7-2; clone size: NA; J gene: TRBJ2-7; D gene: NA; CDR3 protein: CASSLADSLGEQYF; CDR3 DNA: TGTGCCAGCAGCTTAGCGGACTCACTTGGCGAGCAGTACTTC
V gene: TRBV7-9; clone size: NA; J gene: TRBJ1-4; D gene: NA; CDR3 protein: CASKEATNEKLFF; CDR3 DNA: TGTGCCAGCAAGGAGGCAACTAATGAAAAACTGTTTTTT
V gene: TRBV3-1; clone size: NA; J gene: TRBJ1-2; D gene: NA; CDR3 protein: CASSHNQGGSSGYTF; CDR3 DNA: TGTGCCAGCAGTCATAACCAAGGGGGGAGTTCTGGCTACACCTTC
V gene: TRBV3-1; clone size: NA; J gene: TRBJ2-7; D gene: NA; CDR3 protein: CASSFQSQPYEQYF; CDR3 DNA: TGTGCCAGCAGCTTCCAATCTCAACCCTACGAGCAGTACTTC
V gene: TRBV7-9; clone size: NA; J gene: TRBJ2-1; D gene: TRBD2; CDR3 protein: CASSLPGTSGYNEQFF; CDR3 DNA: TGTGCCAGCAGCTTACCCGGGACTAGCGGTTACAATGAGCAGTTCTTC
V gene: TRBV4-1; clone size: few; J gene: TRBJ2-1; D gene: NA; CDR3 protein: CASSQMGTGSGKQFF; CDR3 DNA: TGCGCCAGCAGCCAGATGGGGACCGGGTCAGGGAAGCAGTTCTTC
V gene: TRBV7-2; clone size: few; J gene: TRBJ2-5; D gene: NA; CDR3 protein: CASSSTTALGETQYF; CDR3 DNA: TGTGCCAGCAGCTCCACTACTGCCCTCGGAGAGACCCAGTACTTC
V gene: TRBV28; clone size: NA; J gene: TRBJ1-6; D gene: NA; CDR3 protein: CASTPKGRGPLHF; CDR3 DNA: TGTGCCAGCACCCCCAAAGGTCGAGGACCCCTCCACTTT
V gene: TRBV28; clone size: many; J gene: TRBJ2-7; D gene: NA; CDR3 protein: CASSYFRGVAGEQYF; CDR3 DNA: TGTGCCAGCAGTTATTTCCGGGGTGTTGCGGGCGAGCAGTACTTC
V gene: TRBV12-3/TRBV12-4; clone size: NA; J gene: TRBJ2-1; D gene: TRBD2; CDR3 protein: CASSPPRAGVSNEQFF; CDR3 DNA: TGTGCCAGCAGTCCACCGAGGGCGGGAGTATCCAATGAGCAGTTCTTC
V gene: TRBV10-1; clone size: NA; J gene: TRBJ2-2; D gene: NA; CDR3 protein: CASRGGTGELFF; CDR3 DNA: TGCGCCAGCAGGGGTGGCACCGGGGAGCTGTTTTTT
V gene: TRBV12-3/TRBV12-4; clone size: many; J gene: TRBJ2-7; D gene: NA; CDR3 protein: CASSFGAYEQYF; CDR3 DNA: TGTGCCAGCAGTTTTGGAGCCTACGAGCAGTACTTC